This T cell receptor (beta chain) was recovered during a study of blood T cell repertoires in COVID-19. Trimming cost V 2 bases and J 4 bases; bases outside gene matches: 19. The CDR3 runs 22 residues. Germline V CDR1 and CDR2: LGHNT, FRNRAP. TCRdb keeps only in-frame clones here, not all; method: immunoSEQ multiplex PCR. The repertoire holds roughly 280,000 clones, with around 87% as singletons. The sequenced sample was peripheral blood. The receptor comes from a woman between 45 and 60 years old who had recovered from COVID-19. V gene TRBV12-5 combines with J gene TRBJ2-6, with TRBD1 matching over 11 bases. The CDR3 coding sequence is TGTGCTAGTGGTTTGTTTCCCCTCCCCGGAGGACAGGGGGCGCCGGGGGCCAACGTCCTGACTTTC. Its translation is CASGLFPLPGGQGAPGANVLTF.